This T cell receptor beta chain comes out of a study of CD8+CD57+ T cells in acquired aplastic anemia. Study at large: An average of roughly 2.9 ug of DNA was obtained from sorted CD4+ and CD8+ cells.

The sample holds one count of this clonotype. Flow cytometry had shown expanded CD8+CD57+ cells in the patients chosen for sequencing. Each patient had severe acquired aplastic anemia. The length of the CDR3 is 16 residues. With V trimmed by 6 bases and J by 0 bases, 6 bases remained unmatched. The germline gives CDR1 MGHDK, CDR2 SYGVNS. TCR beta VDJ combinations and CDR3 sequences were profiled from genomic DNA. TCRdb processed the reads anew with MiXCR; each CDR3 protein has one entry. The table lists a few hundred thousand distinct CDR3 sequences, over 25% of them singletons. This receptor was taken from a human donor with aplastic anemia. The chain combines TRBV25-1 with TRBJ1-3, with TRBD1 identical over 9 bases. The specimen sequenced was sorted CD4+, CD8+, or CD8+CD57+ T cells (not recorded which) from PBMCs. Here the CDR3 DNA reads TGTGCCAGCAGGATAGGGACAGGGTACTCTGGAAACACCATATATTTT. It specifies CASRIGTGYSGNTIYF.